Below, one TCR beta chain is given with its context. This clone occurred a few times. Its antigen specificity is not known. No much larger clone exists at a distance of one base, and base qualities are not known. These data belong to a study of blood T cell repertoires in COVID-19 (dated by TCRdb to 2018 to 2020). With regard to the full study: Samples covering the acute and convalescent phases of COVID-19 were provided by collaborators in the United States, Italy and Spain. Nearly every sample came with metadata listing a de-identified subject ID, COVID-19 status, age in years and sex. Subjects who had been exposed to COVID-19, were actively infected with it, or had recovered from it provided the deeply sampled blood TCRbeta repertoires that made up the dataset. The repertoires were released in a freely available public database meant as a resource for research on the immune response to SARS-CoV-2. The prospective study material was composed of cDNA or gDNA derived from T cells, B-cell-depleted T cells, or PBMCs. Where available, HLA class I and class II types were taken from metadata supplied by the sample provider and were not determined by assay-based typing. The samples were drawn from two sources: the first 160 participants of the ongoing ImmuneRACE study, and fewer than 1,500 subjects contributed by 6 global collaborators. Summary of the overall study and its limitations: The quantity of clinical and demographic metadata differed by source and by participant and was supplied without curation.

TCRbeta CDR3 regions were amplified from genomic DNA by means of the immunoSEQ Assay, a bias-controlled multiplex PCR. Per the original workflow: Within the assay, amplification of reference gene primers was used to estimate how many nucleated cells each sample contained. To quantify the absolute abundance of each unique TCRbeta CDR3 rearrangement, sequence reads were collapsed and filtered. Productive Simpson clonality was computed per sample as the square root of Simpson's diversity index over productive rearrangements. Not all clones reach the TCRdb copy of this immuneACCESS table, which keeps in-frame sequences only. Checked studies attribute under half of the gap to unresolved V genes and leave the rest unexplained. V and J calls and clone size are those listed in that table; D and trimming were worked out from the DNA. For this sample the table gives fewer than 450,000 clones, of which 88% were detected only once. The ten most abundant clones make up 10% to 15% of the sample.

At one collaborating source in Seattle, patients were enrolled during active infection and were followed longitudinally through the course of disease. Whole blood was collected in K2EDTA tubes by collaborating institutions according to the institutions' own protocols. For TCRbeta analysis, collaborators shipped samples in one of three forms: frozen whole blood, isolated PBMCs, or DNA extracted from either of those sample types. The CDR3, cysteine through phenylalanine, is 12 amino acids long. Only the CDR3 portion is preserved as DNA: 36 bases, with reading frame beginning at the first base. V is clipped by 8 bases and J by 7 bases, and the sequence between their germline boundaries is 14 bases long. Based on the germline V gene, the CDR1 and CDR2 sequences are SNHLY and FYNNEI.

Sequenced sample: peripheral blood. Recombination linked TRBV2 to TRBJ1-2; the D gene is possibly TRBD1, with 5 bases matching. The clonotype comes from a woman in her 50s with COVID-19, enrolled during active disease. The CDR3 here reads CASQGDYSGYTF. The DNA sequence reads TGTGCCAGCCAAGGGGATTACAGTGGCTACACCTTC.